This T cell receptor (beta chain) was obtained from a study of cytomegalovirus exposure and HLA in healthy donors. The V end lost 2 bases, the J end lost 0 bases, and 13 bases lay between the germline ends. The CDR3 is made up of 16 amino acids. CDR1 and CDR2 from the germline V gene are SEHNR and FQNEAQ (reference sequence). This PCR relied on a set of 60 Vbeta primers and 13 Jbeta primers. Sequencing was performed with immunoSEQ multiplex PCR; in TCRdb, only in-frame clones are kept and a portion is missing. The sample shows 75,000 to 90,000 clones, roughly 80% of them seen only once. The receptor's source is a woman in her thirties or forties in good health and CMV-seropositive. What was sequenced was PBMCs. The V gene is TRBV7-9, the J gene TRBJ2-5; tentatively, D is TRBD1 (6 bases). The DNA of the CDR3 is TGTGCCAGCAGCTTAACCGGGACACAGAACCAAGAGACCCAGTACTTC. This translates into CASSLTGTQNQETQYF.